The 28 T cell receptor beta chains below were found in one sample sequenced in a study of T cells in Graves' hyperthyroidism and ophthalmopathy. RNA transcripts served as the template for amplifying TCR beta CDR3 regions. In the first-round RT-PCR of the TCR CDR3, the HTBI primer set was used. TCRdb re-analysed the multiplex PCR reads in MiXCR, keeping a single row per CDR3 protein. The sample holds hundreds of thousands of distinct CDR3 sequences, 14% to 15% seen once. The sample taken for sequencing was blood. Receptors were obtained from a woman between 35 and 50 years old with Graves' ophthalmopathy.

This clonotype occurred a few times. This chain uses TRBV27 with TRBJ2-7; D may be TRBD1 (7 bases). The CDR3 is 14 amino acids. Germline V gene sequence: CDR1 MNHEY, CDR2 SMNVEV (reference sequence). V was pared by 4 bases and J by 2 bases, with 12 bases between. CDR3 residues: CASSWQGGTYEQYF. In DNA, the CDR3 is TGTGCCAGCAGTTGGCAGGGGGGAACCTACGAGCAGTACTTC.

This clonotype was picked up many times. The CDR3 sequence: CASSQTAANYGYTF. DNA of the CDR3: TGCGCCAGCAGCCAGACAGCGGCTAACTATGGCTACACCTTC. The V call is TRBV4-3, the J call TRBJ1-2; a possible D gene is TRBD1 (5 bases). CDR1 LGHNA and CDR2 YSLEER come from the germline V gene. V was shortened by 3 bases and J by 0 bases, with 8 bases between the two germline ends. The CDR3 runs 14 residues.

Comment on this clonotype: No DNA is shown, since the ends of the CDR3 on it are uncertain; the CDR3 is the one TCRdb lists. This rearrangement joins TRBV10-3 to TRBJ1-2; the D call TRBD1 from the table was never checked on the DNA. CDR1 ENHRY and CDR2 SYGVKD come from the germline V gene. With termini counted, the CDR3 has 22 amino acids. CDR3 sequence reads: CAISGPVTGLYEQYFGPAIYTF.

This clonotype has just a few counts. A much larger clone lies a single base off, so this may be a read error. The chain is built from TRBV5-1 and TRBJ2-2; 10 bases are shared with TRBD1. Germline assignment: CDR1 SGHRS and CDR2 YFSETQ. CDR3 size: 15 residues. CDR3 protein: CASSRTGTGAGEPFF. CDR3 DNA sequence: TGCGCCAGCAGCAGAACCGGGACAGGGGCCGGGGAGCCGTTTTTT.

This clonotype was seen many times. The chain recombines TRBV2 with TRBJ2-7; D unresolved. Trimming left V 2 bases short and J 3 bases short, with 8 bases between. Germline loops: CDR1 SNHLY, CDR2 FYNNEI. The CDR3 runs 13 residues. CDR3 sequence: CASSELDGYEQYF. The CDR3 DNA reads TGTGCCAGCAGTGAATTGGACGGCTACGAGCAGTACTTC.

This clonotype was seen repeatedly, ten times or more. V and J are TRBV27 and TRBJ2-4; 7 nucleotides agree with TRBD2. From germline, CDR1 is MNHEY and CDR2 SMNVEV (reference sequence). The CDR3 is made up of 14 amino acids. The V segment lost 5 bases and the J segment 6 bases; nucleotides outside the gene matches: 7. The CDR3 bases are TGTGCCAGCAGTACCAGGGTAGCGGGAAACATTCAGTACTTC. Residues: CASSTRVAGNIQYF.

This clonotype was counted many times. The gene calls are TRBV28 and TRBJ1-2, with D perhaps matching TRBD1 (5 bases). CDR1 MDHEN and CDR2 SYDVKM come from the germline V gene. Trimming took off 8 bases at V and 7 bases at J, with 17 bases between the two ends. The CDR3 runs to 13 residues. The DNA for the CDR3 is TGTGCCAGCTCCGTCGGGCAGGGAGGTGGCTACACCTTC. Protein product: CASSVGQGGGYTF.

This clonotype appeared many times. CDR3 sequence (DNA): TGTGCCAGCAGTTCACAGGGTTCGGGTTACGAGCAGTACTTC. Translation gives CASSSQGSGYEQYF. The chain combines TRBV25-1 with TRBJ2-7; D might be TRBD1 (6 bases). The CDR3 consists of 14 residues. The germline V gene encodes CDR1 MGHDK and CDR2 SYGVNS. The V end lost 5 bases, the J end lost 4 bases, and 15 bases lay between the germline ends.

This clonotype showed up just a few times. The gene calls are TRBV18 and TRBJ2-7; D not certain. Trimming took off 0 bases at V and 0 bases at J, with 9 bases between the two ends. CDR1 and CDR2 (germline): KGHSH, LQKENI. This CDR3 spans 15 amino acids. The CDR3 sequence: CASSPPNSYSYEQYF. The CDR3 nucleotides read TGTGCCAGCTCACCACCGAACAGCTACTCCTACGAGCAGTACTTC.

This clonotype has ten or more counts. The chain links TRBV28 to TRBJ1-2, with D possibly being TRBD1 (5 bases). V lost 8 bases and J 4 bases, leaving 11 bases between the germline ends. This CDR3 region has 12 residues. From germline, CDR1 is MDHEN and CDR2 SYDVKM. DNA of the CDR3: TGTGCCAGCCAGGAGGGGAGCTATGGCTACACCTTC. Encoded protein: CASQEGSYGYTF.

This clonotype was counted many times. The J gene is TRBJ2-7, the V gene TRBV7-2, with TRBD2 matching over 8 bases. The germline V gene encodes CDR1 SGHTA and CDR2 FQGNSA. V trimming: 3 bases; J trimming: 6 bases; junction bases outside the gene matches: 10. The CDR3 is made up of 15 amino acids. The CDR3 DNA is TGTGCCAGCAGCTTCAAATCAGCGGGAGTGGGCGAGCAGTACTTC. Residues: CASSFKSAGVGEQYF.

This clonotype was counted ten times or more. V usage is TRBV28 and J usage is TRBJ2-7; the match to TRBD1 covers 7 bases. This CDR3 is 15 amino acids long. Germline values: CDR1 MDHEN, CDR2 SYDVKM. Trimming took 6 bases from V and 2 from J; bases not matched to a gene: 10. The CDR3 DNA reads TGTGCCAGCAGCCCTGACAGGGTTGGGCCCTACGAGCAGTACTTC. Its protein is CASSPDRVGPYEQYF.

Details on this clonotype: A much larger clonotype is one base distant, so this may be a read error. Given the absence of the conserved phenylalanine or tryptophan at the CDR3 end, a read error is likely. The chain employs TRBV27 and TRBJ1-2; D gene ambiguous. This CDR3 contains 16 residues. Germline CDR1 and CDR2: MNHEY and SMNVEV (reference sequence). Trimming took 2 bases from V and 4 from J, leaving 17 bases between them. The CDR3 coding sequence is TGTGCCAGCAGTTTAGGCCTTTCGAAGGGCGTCTATGGCTACACCTCC. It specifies CASSLGLSKGVYGYTS.

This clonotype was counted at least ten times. CDR3 loop: CASSSGGKNTEAFF. DNA of the CDR3: TGTGCCAGCAGTTCGGGCGGAAAAAACACTGAAGCTTTCTTT. This chain connects TRBV6-5 to TRBJ1-1; no reliable D call. Germline V gene data show CDR1 as MNHEY and CDR2 as SVGAGI. CDR3 length: 14 amino acids. V was shortened by 4 bases and J by 2 bases, with 11 bases between the two germline ends.

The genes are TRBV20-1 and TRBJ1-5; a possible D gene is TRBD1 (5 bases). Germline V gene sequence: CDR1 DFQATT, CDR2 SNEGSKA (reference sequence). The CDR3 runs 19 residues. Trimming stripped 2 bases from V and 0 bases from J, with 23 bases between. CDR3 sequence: CSARPPGLGEGYSNQPQHF. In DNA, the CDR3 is TGCAGTGCTAGACCACCGGGCCTAGGGGAGGGATATAGCAATCAGCCCCAGCATTTT.

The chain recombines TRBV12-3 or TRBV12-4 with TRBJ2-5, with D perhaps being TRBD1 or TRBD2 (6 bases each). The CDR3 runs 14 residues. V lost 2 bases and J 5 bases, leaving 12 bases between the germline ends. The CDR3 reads CASSLWGAGETQYF. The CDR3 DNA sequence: TGTGCCAGCAGTTTATGGGGGGCTGGGGAGACCCAGTACTTC.

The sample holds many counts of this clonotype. Written as DNA, the CDR3 is TGTGCCAGCAGCTCCACCGTTAGGGCCTACGAGCAGTACTTC. Translating gives CASSSTVRAYEQYF. The J gene is TRBJ2-7, the V gene TRBV7-9, with D uncertain. Per the germline V gene, CDR1 is SEHNR and CDR2 is FQNEAQ (reference sequence). V was pared by 4 bases and J by 2 bases, with 12 bases between. The CDR3 is 14 amino acids.

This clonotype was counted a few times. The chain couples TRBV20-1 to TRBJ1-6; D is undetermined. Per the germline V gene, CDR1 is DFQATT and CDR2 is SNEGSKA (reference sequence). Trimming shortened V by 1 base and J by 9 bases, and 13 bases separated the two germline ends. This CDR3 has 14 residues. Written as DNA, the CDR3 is TGCAGTGCTAGAGTTCCGGGTCCGAGTTCACCCCTCCACTTT. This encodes CSARVPGPSSPLHF.

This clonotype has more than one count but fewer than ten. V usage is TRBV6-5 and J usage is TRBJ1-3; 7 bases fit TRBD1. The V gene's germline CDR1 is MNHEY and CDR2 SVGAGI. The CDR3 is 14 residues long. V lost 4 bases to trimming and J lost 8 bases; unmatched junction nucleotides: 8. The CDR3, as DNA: TGTGCCAGCAGTTTGGGACAGCTATCGGACACCATATATTTT. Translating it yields CASSLGQLSDTIYF.

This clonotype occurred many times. CDR3 DNA: TGTGCCAGCAGCTACCAGGGACTGGTGGGCTACACCTTC. This gives the protein CASSYQGLVGYTF. The rearrangement links TRBV27 to TRBJ1-2, with a tentative D call TRBD1 (5 bases). There are 13 residues in the CDR3. The V end was cut by 6 bases, the J end by 8 bases, with 16 bases between. The V gene's germline CDR1 is MNHEY and CDR2 SMNVEV (reference sequence).

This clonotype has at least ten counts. CDR3 DNA: TGTGCCACCAGTGAGGGGACGACCCAGTACTTC. This gives the protein CATSEGTTQYF. The chain uses TRBV24-1 and TRBJ2-5; D might be TRBD1 or TRBD2, each matching 5 bases. CDR1 and CDR2 from the germline V gene are KGHDR and SFDVKD. The CDR3 spans 11 residues. V was shortened by 4 bases and J by 7 bases, with 6 bases between the two germline ends.

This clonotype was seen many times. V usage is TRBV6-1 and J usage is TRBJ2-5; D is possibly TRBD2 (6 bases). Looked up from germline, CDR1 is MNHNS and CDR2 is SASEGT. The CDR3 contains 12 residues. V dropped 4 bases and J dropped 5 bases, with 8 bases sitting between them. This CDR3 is CASSVGRETQYF. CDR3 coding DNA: TGTGCCAGCAGTGTAGGGAGGGAGACCCAGTACTTC.

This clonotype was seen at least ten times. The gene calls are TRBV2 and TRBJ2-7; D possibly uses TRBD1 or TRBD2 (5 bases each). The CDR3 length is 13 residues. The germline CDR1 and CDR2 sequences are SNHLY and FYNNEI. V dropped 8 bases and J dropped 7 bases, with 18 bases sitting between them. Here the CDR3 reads CASVPGPTGEQYF. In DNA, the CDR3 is TGTGCCAGCGTCCCGGGACCGACCGGGGAGCAGTACTTC. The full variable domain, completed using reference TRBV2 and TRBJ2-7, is EPEVTQTPSHQVTQMGQEVILRCVPISNHLYFYWYRQILGQKVEFLVSFYNNEISEKSEIFDDQFSVERPDGSNFTLKIRSTKLEDSAMYFCASVPGPTGEQYFGPGTRLTVT.

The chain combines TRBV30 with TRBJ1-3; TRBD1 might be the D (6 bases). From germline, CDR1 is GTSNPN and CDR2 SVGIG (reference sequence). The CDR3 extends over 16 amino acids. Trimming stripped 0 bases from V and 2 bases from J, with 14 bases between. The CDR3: CAWSVSWGAPGNTIYF. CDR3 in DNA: TGTGCCTGGAGTGTATCGTGGGGGGCGCCTGGAAACACCATATATTTT.

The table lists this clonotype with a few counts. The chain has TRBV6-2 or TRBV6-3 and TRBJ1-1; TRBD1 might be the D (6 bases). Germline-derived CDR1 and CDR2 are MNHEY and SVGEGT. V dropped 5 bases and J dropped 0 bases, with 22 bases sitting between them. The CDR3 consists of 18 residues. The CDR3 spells CASSNNLRGVIMNTEAFF. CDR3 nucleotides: TGTGCCAGCAGTAACAACCTCAGGGGAGTAATTATGAACACTGAAGCTTTCTTT.

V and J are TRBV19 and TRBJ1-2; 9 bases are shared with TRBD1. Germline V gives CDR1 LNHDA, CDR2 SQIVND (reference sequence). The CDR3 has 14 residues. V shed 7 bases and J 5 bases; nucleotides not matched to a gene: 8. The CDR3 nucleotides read TGTGCCAGTACGTCCCCGGGACAGGGATATGGCTACACCTTC. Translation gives CASTSPGQGYGYTF.

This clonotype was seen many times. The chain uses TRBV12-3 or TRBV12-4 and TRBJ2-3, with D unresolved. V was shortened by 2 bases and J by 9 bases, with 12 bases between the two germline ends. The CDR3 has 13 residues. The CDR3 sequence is CASSLLDPRTQYF. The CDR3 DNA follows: TGTGCCAGCAGTTTACTAGACCCACGGACGCAGTATTTT.

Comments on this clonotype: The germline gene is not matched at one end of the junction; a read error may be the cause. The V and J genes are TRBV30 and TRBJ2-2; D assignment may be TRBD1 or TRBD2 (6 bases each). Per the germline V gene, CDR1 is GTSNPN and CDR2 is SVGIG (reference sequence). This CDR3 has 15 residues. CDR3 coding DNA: TGTGCCGGGAGAGGGGGGACAAGGCGCGCCGGGGAGCTGTTTTTT. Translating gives CAGRGGTRRAGELFF. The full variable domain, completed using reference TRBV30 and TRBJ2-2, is SQTIHQWPATLVQPVGSPLSLECTVEGTSNPNLYWYRQAAGRGLQLLFYSVGIGQISSEVPQNLSASRPQDRQFILSSKKLLLSDSGFYLCAGRGGTRRAGELFFGEGSRLTVL.